This T cell receptor (beta chain) comes out of a study of early T cells in non-severe SARS-CoV-2 infection. In the study overall: Unsorted whole blood bulk RNA was sequenced, with unpaired chains.

General study results and limits: Matching results from VDJdb favored anti-spike CD8 responses, leaving private and CD4 specificities undetected.

Trimming at V came to 7 bases and at J to 0 bases, leaving 2 bases not matched to a gene. This CDR3 is 13 amino acids long. Looked up from germline, CDR1 is LNHDA and CDR2 is SQIVND (reference sequence). Attachment of unique molecular identifiers was made to individual cDNA molecules. TCRdb itself ran the 5' RACE reads through MiXCR, one entry per CDR3 protein. The repertoire holds 55,000 to 70,000 distinct CDR3 sequences, with 12% as singletons. This clonotype was observed a handful of times. The antigen remains unidentified. The sequences come from whole blood, collected at baseline. This clonotype originated in an adult who was a healthcare worker with PCR-confirmed SARS-CoV-2 infection or an uninfected control (not recorded which). The donor label of this sample is uncertain. V is TRBV19 and J is TRBJ1-1; 7 bases line up with TRBD1. Written as DNA, the CDR3 is TGTGCCAGTATCGGACAGGTGAACACTGAAGCTTTCTTT. Protein sequence: CASIGQVNTEAFF.